What follows are 21 T cell receptor beta chains derived from one specimen sequenced in a study of STAT3 mutations in large granular lymphocyte leukemia. Study conclusions and caveats: Every T-LGLL patient had at least one immunodominant TCRbeta clonotype.

Their cognate antigens are unknown. The table came from immunoSEQ multiplex PCR; TCRdb's copy has only in-frame clones and leaves some out. Here the sample spans 35,000 or so clones, nearly 90% being singletons. The sample taken for sequencing was PBMCs. All receptors come from a human donor with T large granular lymphocyte leukemia. Some clones in this sample may be carry-over from other donors' samples.

V and J are TRBV4-1 and TRBJ2-7; 9 bases line up with TRBD1. This CDR3 contains 14 residues. The germline V gene encodes CDR1 MGHRA and CDR2 YSYEKL. V dropped 1 base and J dropped 3; count of bases not matched to a gene: 1. CDR3 in DNA: TGCGCCAGCAGCCAAGGGACAGGGGACTACGAGCAGTACTTC. It yields the protein CASSQGTGDYEQYF.

This clone was seen once. The CDR3 spells CSARDLRELFF. As DNA, the CDR3 is TGCAGTGCTAGAGATCTGAGGGAGCTGTTTTTT. This chain joins TRBV20-1 and TRBJ2-2; no clear D. V was pared by 0 bases and J by 9 bases, with 5 bases between. This CDR3 contains 11 residues. Germline V gene sequence: CDR1 DFQATT, CDR2 SNEGSKA (reference sequence).

V and J are TRBV7-2 and TRBJ2-5; weak D call: TRBD2 (5 bases). The CDR3 contains 13 residues. Looked up from germline, CDR1 is SGHTA and CDR2 is FQGNSA. V was clipped by 7 bases and J by 4 bases, with 13 bases between them. The CDR3 sequence is CASNSYRGETQYF. The CDR3 DNA follows: TGTGCCAGCAATTCCTATCGGGGAGAGACCCAGTACTTC.

The gene calls are TRBV5-1 and TRBJ2-5, with D possibly matching TRBD1 (5 bases). V lost 0 bases, J lost 1 base, and 7 bases lay in between. This CDR3 has 14 amino acids. Germline assignment: CDR1 SGHRS and CDR2 YFSETQ. CDR3 loop: CASSLEGPQETQYF. The CDR3 nucleotides are TGCGCCAGCAGCTTGGAGGGGCCCCAAGAGACCCAGTACTTC.

This clone was detected a few times. V is TRBV27 and J is TRBJ2-1, with a tentative D call TRBD2 (8 bases). The CDR3 is 18 residues long. V was clipped by 5 bases and J by 3 bases, with 23 bases between them. CDR1 is MNHEY and CDR2 is SMNVEV in the germline V gene (reference sequence). CDR3 loop: CASSPWTSRGGVYNEQFF. The DNA of the CDR3 is TGTGCCAGCAGTCCCTGGACTAGCAGGGGGGGGGTCTACAATGAGCAGTTCTTC.

This clone was observed a single time. The genes are TRBV14 and TRBJ1-4; D gene ambiguous. Germline V gives CDR1 SGHDN, CDR2 FVKESK. V dropped 5 bases and J dropped 7 bases, with 11 bases sitting between them. The CDR3 has 13 residues. This CDR3 reads CASSKAVGEKLFF. The CDR3 nucleotides read TGTGCCAGCAGCAAGGCTGTGGGTGAAAAACTGTTTTTT.

This clone occurred once. The genes are TRBV9 and TRBJ1-2; D not resolved. V lost 0 bases, J lost 3 bases, and 9 bases lay in between. The germline CDR1 and CDR2 sequences are SGDLS and YYNGEE. The CDR3 covers 14 residues. Written as DNA, the CDR3 is TGTGCCAGCAGCGTAGTTGGGGAAGACTATGGCTACACCTTC. This gives the protein CASSVVGEDYGYTF.

This chain joins TRBV10-3 and TRBJ2-3; D might be TRBD1 (6 bases). Germline CDR1 is ENHRY and CDR2 is SYGVKD. V was shortened by 8 bases and J by 0 bases, with 21 bases between the two germline ends. CDR3 length: 17 amino acids. DNA for the CDR3: TGTGCCATCCGCTTGGAAGGGGGTCTATCTAGCACAGATACGCAGTATTTT. Translating gives CAIRLEGGLSSTDTQYF.

The CDR3 nucleotides are TGCGCCAGCAGCTTGATTGATGAGCAGTTCTTC. Its translation is CASSLIDEQFF. The rearrangement links TRBV5-1 to TRBJ2-1; D uncertain. The germline V and J ends were trimmed by 1 base and 8 bases, with 4 bases remaining between them. This CDR3 region has 11 residues. CDR1 SGHRS and CDR2 YFSETQ come from the germline V gene.

This clone has just one count. The gene calls are TRBV9 and TRBJ1-2; maybe TRBD1 (6 bases). V lost 2 bases and J lost 6, with 14 bases in between. CDR1 and CDR2 from the germline V gene are SGDLS and YYNGEE. The CDR3 runs 14 residues. CDR3 sequence (DNA): TGTGCCAGCAGCGTTATTGCGGCAGGGGATGGCTACACCTTC. It encodes CASSVIAAGDGYTF.

The J gene is TRBJ2-3, the V gene TRBV5-1; unclear D gene. CDR1 and CDR2 from the germline V gene are SGHRS and YFSETQ. This CDR3 contains 14 residues. Trimming removed 1 base from V and 6 bases from J, with 12 bases in between. CDR3 bases: TGCGCCAGCAGCTTGATAGGTTTCAGGGATACGCAGTATTTT. Translation gives CASSLIGFRDTQYF.

This rearrangement joins TRBV5-4 to TRBJ2-5; D may be TRBD2 (5 bases). The CDR3 totals 14 residues. Trimming left V 1 base short and J 7 bases short, with 14 bases between. CDR1 and CDR2 from the germline V gene are SGHNT and YYREEE (reference sequence). For the CDR3, the DNA is TGTGCCAGCAGCTTGCGGACTGCTCCTGGGACCCAGTACTTC. This gives the protein CASSLRTAPGTQYF.

J is TRBJ1-1 and V is TRBV5-6; D not certain. This CDR3 is built from 16 residues. The ends were cut back, 1 base at V and 0 bases at J, with 13 bases in the middle. In germline, CDR1 is SGHDT, CDR2 YYEEEE. The CDR3 nucleotides read TGTGCCAGCAGCTTGCCCTCCAAGACGATGAACACTGAAGCTTTCTTT. Translating it yields CASSLPSKTMNTEAFF.

The chain links TRBV18 to TRBJ2-1; D assignment may be TRBD1 or TRBD2 (5 bases each). Germline V gene data show CDR1 as KGHSH and CDR2 as LQKENI. This CDR3 comprises 19 residues. V was clipped by 0 bases and J by 0 bases, with 18 bases between them. CDR3 protein: CASSPPWGPFLFSYNEQFF. The CDR3 DNA follows: TGTGCCAGCTCACCACCCTGGGGACCTTTCCTTTTCTCCTACAATGAGCAGTTCTTC.

This clone is a singleton in its sample. V and J are TRBV9 and TRBJ1-4; perhaps TRBD1 as D (6 bases). Germline values: CDR1 SGDLS, CDR2 YYNGEE. Trimming pared 4 bases from V and 4 bases from J, leaving 17 bases between. CDR3 size: 16 residues. The CDR3 spells CASSPTGTNYNEKLFF. The CDR3 DNA reads TGTGCCAGCAGCCCAACCGGGACAAATTATAATGAAAAACTGTTTTTT.

The chain's CDR3 is CASSGTVGNTIYF. The CDR3 bases are TGTGCCAGCAGCGGGACGGTTGGAAACACCATATATTTT. The gene calls are TRBV5-6 and TRBJ1-3; perhaps TRBD1 as D (5 bases). CDR1 SGHDT and CDR2 YYEEEE come from the germline V gene. This CDR3 comprises 13 residues. With 4 bases removed from V and 3 bases from J, the gap between germline ends came to 8 bases.

The J gene is TRBJ1-1, the V gene TRBV7-9; D gene uncertain. Germline V gene data show CDR1 as SEHNR and CDR2 as FQNEAQ (reference sequence). This CDR3 contains 13 residues. Trimming removed 5 bases at V and 0 bases at J, with 7 bases between. CDR3: CASSTELNTEAFF. The CDR3 DNA reads as TGTGCCAGCAGCACGGAGTTGAACACTGAAGCTTTCTTT.

This clone was found a few times. The rearrangement links TRBV28 to TRBJ1-5; D might be TRBD1 (5 bases). V was trimmed by 7 bases and J by 0 bases, leaving 10 bases between them. This CDR3 spans 14 amino acids. Germline V gene lookup returns CDR1 MDHEN and CDR2 SYDVKM. The CDR3 region has the DNA TGTGCCAGCAATCAGGGAGGTAGCAATCAGCCCCAGCATTTT. The encoded protein is CASNQGGSNQPQHF.

This chain connects TRBV14 to TRBJ2-3; 10 bases line up with TRBD2. V lost 4 bases to trimming and J lost 6 bases; unmatched junction nucleotides: 10. The CDR3 consists of 16 residues. Germline CDR1 is SGHDN and CDR2 is FVKESK. The CDR3 nucleotides are TGTGCCAGCAGCCGCGAACTAGCGGGGCAGCGCGATACGCAGTATTTT. It specifies CASSRELAGQRDTQYF.

The genes are TRBV5-6 and TRBJ1-1; 7 nucleotides match TRBD1. The CDR3 length is 14 residues. Germline V gene sequence: CDR1 SGHDT, CDR2 YYEEEE. Trimming took 2 bases from V and 3 from J; bases not matched to a gene: 4. This CDR3 reads CASSFQGVDTEAFF. In nucleotides, the CDR3 is TGTGCCAGCAGCTTTCAGGGGGTTGACACTGAAGCTTTCTTT.

The rearrangement links TRBV5-1 to TRBJ2-2; 8 bases align to TRBD2. The germline V gene encodes CDR1 SGHRS and CDR2 YFSETQ. J lost 4 bases, V lost 1 base, and 6 bases had no gene match. This CDR3 is built from 16 residues. CDR3 bases: TGCGCCAGCAGCTTGTCGGGGGGGGGACGCACCGGGGAGCTGTTTTTT. It specifies CASSLSGGGRTGELFF.